The clone carrying this TCR beta chain was counted a few times. Its specificity is unknown. V lost 8 bases to trimming and J lost 7 bases; unmatched junction nucleotides: 8. CDR1 and CDR2 (germline): SGHAT, FQNNGV. The CDR3 extends over 14 amino acids. The sample is drawn from a study of identical twins. Broader study findings: One should note that invariant MAIT and iNKT cells could partly confound zero-insertion analyses. Where beta out-of-frame sequences were concerned, excess twin sharing was weaker. Out-of-frame alpha sequences common to twins exhibited an excess of low generation probability.

Template switching (which added a universal primer site) was used, and cDNA carried unique molecular identifiers. One entry per CDR3 protein results from TCRdb running MiXCR on the 5' RACE reads. The repertoire holds 100,000 or so distinct CDR3 sequences, with about 5.6% as singletons. The TCR comes from a woman between 50 and 59 years old in good health. V usage is TRBV11-2 and J usage is TRBJ2-2; 9 bases are a match to TRBD1. Specimen: memory T cells sorted from blood. The chain's CDR3 is CASSSGQGVGELFF. Written as DNA, the CDR3 is TGTGCCAGCTCATCGGGACAGGGCGTCGGGGAGCTGTTTTTT.